These 32 T cell receptor beta chains share one sample of origin, sequenced in a study of blood T cell repertoires in COVID-19. Sequenced by immunoSEQ multiplex PCR; TCRdb stores in-frame clones only, minus some. The sample gives 9,700 or so clones, about 80% of which show up once; approximately 7% is in the top ten. Sequencing used peripheral blood. These receptor sequences come from a man aged 65 to 79 with active COVID-19.

The chain carries TRBV7-6 and TRBJ2-3; D perhaps matches TRBD1 (5 bases). Trimming took 1 base from V and 4 from J, leaving 9 bases between them. Germline lookup yields CDR1 SGHVS and CDR2 FNYEAQ. The CDR3 runs to 14 residues. The CDR3 sequence is CASSLGGPPDTQYF. The CDR3 coding sequence is TGTGCCAGCAGCTTAGGGGGCCCGCCAGATACGCAGTATTTT.

The rearrangement joins TRBV5-6 to TRBJ1-3; unclear D gene. Trimming left V 0 bases short and J 4 bases short, with 11 bases between. Per the germline V gene, CDR1 is SGHDT and CDR2 is YYEEEE. The CDR3 totals 15 residues. The CDR3 region is CASSLVRSSGNTIYF. CDR3 nucleotide sequence: TGTGCCAGCAGCTTGGTGAGGAGTAGCGGAAACACCATATATTTT.

This clone is a singleton in its sample. V usage is TRBV11-3 and J usage is TRBJ2-3, with 9 nucleotides matching TRBD1. The CDR3 is 14 residues long. Germline lookup yields CDR1 SGHNT and CDR2 YENEEA. J lost 11 bases, V lost 4 bases, and 10 bases had no gene match. CDR3 nucleotide sequence: TGTGCCAGCAGCTCCCATGTGGGGGACAGGGAGCAGTATTTT. Its protein is CASSSHVGDREQYF.

The rearrangement joins TRBV7-2 to TRBJ2-7; TRBD2 aligns across 8 bases. Germline V gives CDR1 SGHTA, CDR2 FQGNSA. The J segment lost 3 bases and the V segment lost 3 bases, leaving 4 bases of the junction unmatched. The CDR3 has 14 residues. CDR3 DNA sequence: TGTGCCAGCAGCTTTAGCGGGGTGGGCTACGAGCAGTACTTC. This gives the protein CASSFSGVGYEQYF.

This clone was recorded once. The V and J genes are TRBV19 and TRBJ1-6; D unclear. Germline CDR1 LNHDA, CDR2 SQIVND (reference sequence). V lost 5 bases and J 6 bases, leaving 11 bases between the germline ends. The CDR3 sequence is 14 residues long. CDR3: CASSAPGTNSPLHF. Written as DNA, the CDR3 is TGTGCCAGTAGTGCTCCGGGAACTAATTCACCCCTCCACTTT.

The chain couples TRBV5-1 to TRBJ2-3; D unresolved. The germline gives CDR1 SGHRS, CDR2 YFSETQ. The length of the CDR3 is 12 residues. V was trimmed by 4 bases and J by 4 bases, leaving 7 bases between them. CDR3 sequence reads: CASSLPADTQYF. As DNA, the CDR3 is TGCGCCAGCAGCCTCCCGGCAGATACGCAGTATTTT.

The J gene is TRBJ1-3, the V gene TRBV6-5, with D possibly being TRBD1 (5 bases). Germline V gene sequence: CDR1 MNHEY, CDR2 SVGAGI. There are 14 residues in the CDR3. With 10 bases removed from V and 2 bases from J, the gap between germline ends came to 15 bases. The CDR3 region has the DNA TGTGCCACTAAAGGGGAATCCGCTGGAAACACCATATATTTT. It codes for CATKGESAGNTIYF.

The chain uses TRBV5-1 and TRBJ2-1, with TRBD2 matching over 11 bases. The CDR3 totals 15 residues. CDR1 is SGHRS and CDR2 is YFSETQ in the germline V gene. The V segment lost 4 bases and the J segment 7 bases; nucleotides outside the gene matches: 7. CDR3 sequence (DNA): TGCGCCAGCAGCGCGCGACTAGCGGGAAAGAATGAGCAGTTCTTC. Translating it yields CASSARLAGKNEQFF.

The sample holds a few counts of this clone. J is TRBJ1-4 and V is TRBV2; TRBD1 aligns across 8 bases. V lost 3 bases, J lost 5 bases, and 2 bases stayed unmatched. CDR1 and CDR2 (germline): SNHLY, FYNNEI. There are 14 residues in the CDR3. The CDR3 nucleotides are TGTGCCAGCAGTGATGGGACAGGCAATGAAAAACTGTTTTTT. Protein: CASSDGTGNEKLFF. Full variable domain (missing parts from reference TRBV2 and TRBJ1-4): EPEVTQTPSHQVTQMGQEVILRCVPISNHLYFYWYRQILGQKVEFLVSFYNNEISEKSEIFDDQFSVERPDGSNFTLKIRSTKLEDSAMYFCASSDGTGNEKLFFGSGTQLSVL.

The J gene is TRBJ2-2, the V gene TRBV5-1; 10 bases agree with TRBD2. CDR1 and CDR2 (germline): SGHRS, YFSETQ. V trimming: 4 bases; J trimming: 6 bases; junction bases outside the gene matches: 12. This CDR3 region has 17 residues. CDR3 nucleotides: TGCGCCAGCAGCGCCCGACTAGCGGGCGAGCCGTCCGGGGAGCTGTTTTTT. Translation: CASSARLAGEPSGELFF.

V is TRBV20-1 and J is TRBJ2-3, with D perhaps TRBD2 (6 bases). The CDR3 length is 18 residues. Germline loops: CDR1 DFQATT, CDR2 SNEGSKA (reference sequence). V dropped 3 bases and J dropped 1 base, with 23 bases sitting between them. DNA for the CDR3: TGCAGTGCTAGTCGCCCCGGTCGTACTAGCTACGGCACAGATACGCAGTATTTT. As protein: CSASRPGRTSYGTDTQYF.

The chain is built from TRBV10-3 and TRBJ2-5, with D possibly matching TRBD2 (6 bases). CDR1 is ENHRY and CDR2 is SYGVKD in the germline V gene. CDR3 length equals 15 residues. Trimming removed 4 bases from V and 7 bases from J, with 19 bases in between. The CDR3 sequence: CAISGGEHVAGTQYF. CDR3 DNA sequence: TGTGCCATCAGTGGGGGGGAACACGTCGCCGGGACCCAGTACTTC.

The CDR3 DNA follows: TGTGCCAGCAGTTTATTGCTAGCGGGAGTTATGGGCAATGAGCAGTTCTTC. Translated: CASSLLLAGVMGNEQFF. The chain has TRBV27 and TRBJ2-1, with 10 bases matching TRBD2. CDR3 length equals 17 residues. V shed 1 base, J shed 6 bases, and the junction held 9 bases outside the gene matches. Germline-derived CDR1 and CDR2 are MNHEY and SMNVEV (reference sequence).

The gene calls are TRBV5-6 and TRBJ2-1, with D maybe TRBD2 (6 bases). Trimming left V 10 bases short and J 0 bases short, with 23 bases between. The CDR3 loop spans 17 amino acids. In germline, CDR1 is SGHDT, CDR2 YYEEEE. CDR3 DNA sequence: TGTGCCCGTCGGTCGGGGGTCTCTTCAAGCTCCTACAATGAGCAGTTCTTC. This codes for CARRSGVSSSSYNEQFF.

The chain joins TRBV11-3 to TRBJ2-3, with 7 bases matching TRBD2. Germline assignment: CDR1 SGHNT and CDR2 YENEEA. CDR3 length: 17 amino acids. Losses at the gene ends were 5 bases for V and 2 bases for J; bases not matched to a gene: 13. CDR3 protein: CASSRPRDYPSTDTQYF. The CDR3, as DNA: TGTGCCAGCAGCCGCCCCCGGGACTACCCGTCCACAGATACGCAGTATTTT.

For the CDR3, the DNA is TGCGCCAGCAGCTTGGGGAGGGCCGATAATGAGCAGTTCTTC. It is translated as CASSLGRADNEQFF. This chain links TRBV5-1 with TRBJ2-1, with a tentative D call TRBD2 (6 bases). V was trimmed by 0 bases and J by 7 bases, leaving 11 bases between them. CDR3 length: 14 amino acids. Germline V gives CDR1 SGHRS, CDR2 YFSETQ. Full variable domain (rest looked up from reference TRBV5-1 and TRBJ2-1): KAGVTQTPRYLIKTRGQQVTLSCSPISGHRSVSWYQQTPGQGLQFLFEYFSETQRNKGNFPGRFSGRQFSNSRSEMNVSTLELGDSALYLCASSLGRADNEQFFGPGTRLTVL.

This sequence joins TRBV3-1 (or the pseudogene TRBV3-2) and TRBJ1-6, with D uncertain. CDR3 size: 14 residues. Trimming cost V 7 bases and J 9 bases, with 16 bases left between them. Germline-derived CDR1 and CDR2 are LGHDT and YNNKEL (reference sequence). This CDR3 reads CASTPGAGGSPLHF. The DNA of the CDR3 is TGTGCCAGCACCCCAGGAGCCGGAGGTTCACCCCTCCACTTT.

The chain joins TRBV29-1 to TRBJ2-2; TRBD1 is a possible D gene (5 bases). The V end was cut by 5 bases, the J end by 1 base, with 8 bases between. The CDR3 spans 13 residues. The germline CDR1 and CDR2 sequences are SQVTM and ANQGSEA. CDR3 in DNA: TGCAGCGTTTACGGACAGAACACCGGGGAGCTGTTTTTT. Translating gives CSVYGQNTGELFF.

The gene calls are TRBV9 and TRBJ2-1; TRBD2 aligns across 13 bases. The V gene's germline CDR1 is SGDLS and CDR2 YYNGEE. The CDR3 spans 16 residues. Germline trimming cut 0 bases from V and 11 bases from J; bases unmatched to any gene: 8. The CDR3 sequence is CASSVDPTSGGGQQFF. DNA for the CDR3: TGTGCCAGCAGCGTAGACCCCACTAGCGGGGGGGGTCAGCAGTTCTTC. The full variable domain, completed using reference TRBV9 and TRBJ2-1, is DSGVTQTPKHLITATGQRVTLRCSPRSGDLSVYWYQQSLDQGLQFLIQYYNGEERAKGNILERFSAQQFPDLHSELNLSSLELGDSALYFCASSVDPTSGGGQQFFGPGTRLTVL.

J is TRBJ1-2 and V is TRBV19; perhaps TRBD1 as D (5 bases). The ends were cut back, 5 bases at V and 8 bases at J, with 21 bases in the middle. CDR1 and CDR2 (germline): LNHDA, SQIVND (reference sequence). This CDR3 is 15 amino acids long. CDR3 bases: TGTGCCAGTAGTGACCCTGCCAGGGCCCTTCGAGGCTACACCTTC. Translating it yields CASSDPARALRGYTF.

The chain uses TRBV5-1 and TRBJ1-6; TRBD1 is a possible D gene (6 bases). Germline V lookup: CDR1 SGHRS, CDR2 YFSETQ. V gave up 7 bases and J gave up 5 bases, with 19 bases separating them. The CDR3 sequence is 16 residues long. The CDR3 loop is CASSPAGGQDNSPLHF. CDR3 bases: TGCGCCAGCTCGCCGGCGGGGGGGCAGGATAATTCACCCCTCCACTTT.

The chain links TRBV3-1 (or the pseudogene TRBV3-2) to TRBJ2-1, with 9 nucleotides matching TRBD2. After removal of 1 base from V and 10 bases from J, the junction contained 5 bases not matched to a gene. CDR1 and CDR2 from the germline V gene are LGHDT and YNNKEL (reference sequence). This CDR3 contains 14 residues. Written as DNA, the CDR3 is TGTGCCAGCAGCCAAGGACTAGCGGTAGGAGAGCAGTTCTTC. This gives the protein CASSQGLAVGEQFF.

The V gene is TRBV20-1, the J gene TRBJ2-1, with 9 bases aligning to TRBD2. Losses at the gene ends were 3 bases for V and 8 bases for J; bases not matched to a gene: 11. Germline values: CDR1 DFQATT, CDR2 SNEGSKA (reference sequence). The CDR3 runs 15 residues. CDR3 coding DNA: TGCAGTGCTAGTTTATGGGCGGGAGGGAGCGATGAGCAGTTCTTC. It encodes CSASLWAGGSDEQFF.

The CDR3 protein is CASSLRGDTDTQYF. DNA of the CDR3: TGCGCCAGCAGCTTGCGGGGGGACACAGATACGCAGTATTTT. The chain combines TRBV5-1 with TRBJ2-3; 7 bases are shared with TRBD2. The CDR3 sequence is 14 residues long. CDR1 and CDR2 from the germline V gene are SGHRS and YFSETQ. V lost 1 base to trimming and J lost 2 bases; unmatched junction nucleotides: 1.

J is TRBJ1-2 and V is TRBV5-8; TRBD1 matches 10 bases. The germline gives CDR1 SGHTS, CDR2 YDEGEE. V was clipped by 4 bases and J by 1 base; unmatched bases: 4. This CDR3 is built from 15 residues. The CDR3 nucleotides read TGTGCCAGCAGCCCGGGACAGGGGTATAACTATGGCTACACCTTC. Amino acid sequence: CASSPGQGYNYGYTF.

The V call is TRBV28, the J call TRBJ2-7; possible D gene TRBD2, 6 bases. CDR1 is MDHEN, CDR2 SYDVKM, per germline. The CDR3 is 14 residues long. V shed 8 bases and J shed 2 bases, with 16 bases lying between them. The CDR3 loop is CASLSFPGAYEQYF. The CDR3 nucleotides are TGTGCCAGCCTTAGCTTCCCGGGGGCCTACGAGCAGTACTTC.

The rearrangement links TRBV11-1 to TRBJ2-1; 7 nucleotides align to TRBD2. V shed 5 bases and J 5 bases; nucleotides not matched to a gene: 9. The CDR3 extends over 15 amino acids. Germline V lookup: CDR1 SGHAT, CDR2 FQDESV (reference sequence). CDR3 nucleotides: TGTGCCAGCAGCCAGCGACGGGACTATCACAATGAGCAGTTCTTC. Translated: CASSQRRDYHNEQFF.

The chain is built from TRBV3-1 (or the pseudogene TRBV3-2) and TRBJ2-2; no clear D gene. In germline, CDR1 is LGHDT, CDR2 YNNKEL (reference sequence). The V and J ends lost 4 bases and 0 bases respectively, with 12 bases between them. This CDR3 has 16 residues. DNA for the CDR3: TGTGCCAGCAGCCCGAGCCGAGAAACGAACACCGGGGAGCTGTTTTTT. It codes for CASSPSRETNTGELFF.

V gene TRBV6-2 or TRBV6-3 combines with J gene TRBJ1-3, with 7 positions matching TRBD1. The CDR3 extends over 16 amino acids. V shed 6 bases and J 0 bases; nucleotides not matched to a gene: 8. Germline CDR1 reads MNHEY; CDR2 reads SVGEGT. DNA for the CDR3: TGTGCCAGCAGATACCGGACAGGACCCTCTGGAAACACCATATATTTT. Protein product: CASRYRTGPSGNTIYF.

The chain links TRBV30 to TRBJ2-2; weak D call: TRBD1 (6 bases). V lost 3 bases and J lost 4, with 6 bases in between. CDR3 length: 12 residues. The germline V gene encodes CDR1 GTSNPN and CDR2 SVGIG (reference sequence). CDR3 in amino acids: CAWRGATGELFF. The CDR3 coding sequence is TGTGCCTGGAGGGGGGCCACCGGGGAGCTGTTTTTT.

V is TRBV5-4 and J is TRBJ2-5, with D perhaps TRBD2 (6 bases). The CDR3 is 15 amino acids. Germline V gene lookup returns CDR1 SGHNT and CDR2 YYREEE (reference sequence). V was shortened by 7 bases and J by 3 bases, with 19 bases between the two germline ends. In DNA, the CDR3 is TGTGCCAGCGGGCGGGGCCTTAGCGGAAAAGAGACCCAGTACTTC. Protein: CASGRGLSGKETQYF.

This chain connects TRBV7-9 to TRBJ2-1; 7 positions agree with TRBD2. With V trimmed by 6 bases and J by 10 bases, 15 bases remained unmatched. CDR3 length equals 15 residues. CDR1 is SEHNR and CDR2 is FQNEAQ in the germline V gene (reference sequence). This CDR3 reads CASSSSGLFLAEQFF. The CDR3 region has the DNA TGTGCCAGCAGTTCTAGCGGCCTTTTTCTTGCGGAGCAGTTCTTC.